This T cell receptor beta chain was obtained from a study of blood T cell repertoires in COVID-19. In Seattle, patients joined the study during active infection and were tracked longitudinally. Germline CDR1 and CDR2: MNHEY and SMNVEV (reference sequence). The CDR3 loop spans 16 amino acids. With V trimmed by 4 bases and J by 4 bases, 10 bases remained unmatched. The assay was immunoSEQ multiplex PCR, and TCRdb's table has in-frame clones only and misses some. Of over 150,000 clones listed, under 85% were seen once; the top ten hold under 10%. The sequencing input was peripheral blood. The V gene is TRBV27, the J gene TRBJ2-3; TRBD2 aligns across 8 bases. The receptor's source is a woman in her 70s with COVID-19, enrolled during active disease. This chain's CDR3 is CASSSPGSGIPDTQYF. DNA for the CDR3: TGTGCCAGCAGTTCTCCGGGTAGCGGGATTCCAGATACGCAGTATTTT.